These 32 T cell receptor beta chains share one sample of origin, sequenced in a study of blood T cell repertoires in COVID-19. Data came from immunoSEQ multiplex PCR; TCRdb stores just in-frame clones and leaves some out. The profile covers tens of thousands of clones, with around nine tenths appearing a single time and approximately 3.6% taken by the ten largest. The sequenced sample consisted of peripheral blood. These receptors came from an older man with acute or convalescent COVID-19.

The chain recombines TRBV4-2 with TRBJ2-4, with 10 bases lining up with TRBD2. The germline V gene has CDR1 LGHNA and CDR2 YNFKEQ. The V segment lost 1 base and the J segment 8 bases; nucleotides outside the gene matches: 11. The CDR3 totals 17 residues. Written as DNA, the CDR3 is TGTGCCAGCAGCCAAGCACTGGAGCGGGGGGGCCTTTACATTCAGTACTTC. This gives the protein CASSQALERGGLYIQYF.

The chain has TRBV27 and TRBJ2-7; 7 bases fit TRBD1. Germline V gene lookup returns CDR1 MNHEY and CDR2 SMNVEV (reference sequence). The ends lost 7 bases at V and 2 bases at J; junction bases unmatched: 11. The CDR3 has 15 residues. The CDR3 DNA reads as TGTGCCAGCACCTCTTTGACAGGGACAACCTACGAGCAGTACTTC. It codes for CASTSLTGTTYEQYF.

The V and J genes are TRBV18 and TRBJ2-1, with 10 bases identical to TRBD1. J lost 9 bases, V lost 6 bases, and 17 bases had no gene match. The CDR3 has 17 amino acids. From germline, CDR1 is KGHSH and CDR2 LQKENI. The CDR3 here is CASSGLSAGTGAFEQFF. The CDR3 DNA follows: TGTGCCAGCTCCGGACTAAGTGCCGGGACAGGGGCGTTTGAGCAGTTCTTC.

The chain has TRBV4-2 and TRBJ2-3; 7 bases fit TRBD2. This CDR3 contains 16 residues. V shed 4 bases, J shed 2 bases, and the junction held 9 bases outside the gene matches. Germline V gene lookup returns CDR1 LGHNA and CDR2 YNFKEQ. Here the CDR3 reads CASSRGTNWNTDTQYF. For the CDR3, the DNA is TGTGCCAGCAGCCGCGGGACTAATTGGAACACAGATACGCAGTATTTT.

V and J are TRBV28 and TRBJ2-7; tentative D call: TRBD1 (6 bases). The CDR3 is made up of 13 amino acids. Germline V gene lookup returns CDR1 MDHEN and CDR2 SYDVKM. V dropped 6 bases and J dropped 3 bases, with 12 bases sitting between them. This CDR3 is CASRKTGNYEQYF. The CDR3 DNA reads as TGTGCCAGCAGAAAAACAGGGAACTACGAGCAGTACTTC.

V usage is TRBV5-5 and J usage is TRBJ2-6; D uncertain. Trimming pared 4 bases from V and 0 bases from J, leaving 14 bases between. The V gene's germline CDR1 is SGHKS and CDR2 YYEKEE (reference sequence). The CDR3 is 17 residues long. The CDR3: CASSLSVTDSGANVLTF. The CDR3 region has the DNA TGTGCCAGCAGCCTGAGCGTCACTGACTCTGGGGCCAACGTCCTGACTTTC. The full variable domain, with the rest looked up from reference TRBV5-5 and TRBJ2-6, is DAGVTQSPTHLIKTRGQQVTLRCSPISGHKSVSWYQQVLGQGPQFIFQYYEKEERGRGNFPDRFSARQFPNYSSELNVNALLLGDSALYLCASSLSVTDSGANVLTFGAGSRLTVL.

V usage is TRBV28 and J usage is TRBJ2-7, with unresolved D. The CDR3 sequence is 15 residues long. Per the germline V gene, CDR1 is MDHEN and CDR2 is SYDVKM. V lost 2 bases, J lost 2 bases, and 13 bases lay in between. CDR3 protein: CASSLMAISTYEQYF. CDR3 nucleotide sequence: TGTGCCAGCAGTTTAATGGCAATTTCCACCTACGAGCAGTACTTC.

This chain links TRBV7-8 with TRBJ2-1; 8 nucleotides align to TRBD1. V was pared by 5 bases and J by 7 bases, with 7 bases of the junction left unmatched. CDR1 and CDR2 from the germline V gene are SGHVS and FQNEAQ. This CDR3 region has 14 residues. CDR3 amino acids: CASSQQGVANEQFF. The CDR3 nucleotides read TGTGCCAGCAGCCAACAGGGGGTTGCGAATGAGCAGTTCTTC.

This chain links TRBV10-3 with TRBJ2-5, with 14 bases matching TRBD2. Germline-derived CDR1 and CDR2 are ENHRY and SYGVKD. V shed 0 bases, J shed 2 bases, and the junction held 5 bases outside the gene matches. CDR3 length: 18 amino acids. The DNA of the CDR3 is TGTGCCATCAGTGAGTCGGCCCGGACTAGCGGGGGGCAAGAGACCCAGTACTTC. Translation gives CAISESARTSGGQETQYF.

V is TRBV2 and J is TRBJ1-2; TRBD1 matches at 7 bases. Germline CDR1 SNHLY, CDR2 FYNNEI. Unmatched junction bases numbered 20, after V lost 9 bases and J lost 1 base. This CDR3 is built from 18 residues. CDR3 loop: CASLRTTGIGLVNYGYTF. CDR3 DNA sequence: TGTGCCAGTTTAAGGACGACAGGGATCGGTTTGGTTAACTATGGCTACACCTTC.

The J gene is TRBJ2-5, the V gene TRBV7-8; D possibly corresponds to TRBD1 (5 bases). The CDR3 has 13 amino acids. Germline CDR1 reads SGHVS; CDR2 reads FQNEAQ. The ends were cut back, 1 base at V and 5 bases at J, with 8 bases in the middle. The CDR3 DNA sequence: TGTGCCAGCAGCTTAGTAGGGGTGGAGACCCAGTACTTC. Protein: CASSLVGVETQYF.

This clone is a singleton in its sample. The chain employs TRBV5-6 and TRBJ1-5; D is possibly TRBD1 (6 bases). Trimming removed 1 base from V and 0 bases from J, with 14 bases in between. Germline V lookup: CDR1 SGHDT, CDR2 YYEEEE. The CDR3 loop spans 17 amino acids. The chain's CDR3 is CASSLWFGQNSNQPQHF. CDR3 nucleotide sequence: TGTGCCAGCAGCTTGTGGTTTGGACAGAATAGCAATCAGCCCCAGCATTTT.

The chain has TRBV13 and TRBJ2-7; 9 bases are shared with TRBD1. This CDR3 has 14 residues. V shed 1 base and J 9 bases; nucleotides not matched to a gene: 7. Per the germline V gene, CDR1 is PRHDT and CDR2 is FYEKMQ (reference sequence). The CDR3 here is CASSLVGQGDGQYF. For the CDR3, the DNA is TGTGCCAGCAGCTTAGTGGGACAGGGTGACGGGCAGTACTTC.

The chain carries TRBV2 and TRBJ1-5, with D possibly matching TRBD1 (6 bases). The germline gives CDR1 SNHLY, CDR2 FYNNEI. With 1 base removed from V and 0 bases from J, the gap between germline ends came to 10 bases. The CDR3 extends over 16 amino acids. CDR3 amino acids: CASSEGGHISNQPQHF. CDR3 coding DNA: TGTGCCAGCAGTGAAGGGGGACATATTAGCAATCAGCCCCAGCATTTT.

V and J are TRBV11-3 and TRBJ2-1; TRBD1 matches at 7 bases. Trimming at V came to 4 bases and at J to 8 bases, leaving 11 bases not matched to a gene. The CDR3 loop spans 15 amino acids. Germline V CDR1 and CDR2: SGHNT, YENEEA. CDR3 amino acids: CASSSGQSLIYEQFF. DNA of the CDR3: TGTGCCAGCAGCTCGGGACAGAGCCTTATCTATGAGCAGTTCTTC. The full variable domain, its missing parts supplied by reference TRBV11-3 and TRBJ2-1, is EAGVVQSPRYKIIEKKQPVAFWCNPISGHNTLYWYLQNLGQGPELLIRYENEEAVDDSQLPKDRFSAERLKGVDSTLKIQPAELGDSAVYLCASSSGQSLIYEQFFGPGTRLTVL.

V gene TRBV18 combines with J gene TRBJ2-7, with TRBD2 identical over 11 bases. The V gene end was trimmed by 2 bases and the J gene end by 4 bases; junction bases not matched to a gene: 7. Per the germline V gene, CDR1 is KGHSH and CDR2 is LQKENI. The length of the CDR3 is 16 residues. The CDR3 protein is CASSPGRLAGKYEQYF. The CDR3 DNA follows: TGTGCCAGCTCACCAGGGCGACTAGCGGGGAAGTACGAGCAGTACTTC.

The CDR3 nucleotides are TGTGCCAGCAGCTTAGAAAGACAGGGTGGCTACACCTTC. Translated: CASSLERQGGYTF. The chain joins TRBV11-2 to TRBJ1-2, with 7 bases identical to TRBD1. CDR1 is SGHAT, CDR2 FQNNGV, per germline. This CDR3 comprises 13 residues. The junction had 2 bases not matched to a gene; V was cut back by 0 bases and J by 7 bases.

The V and J genes are TRBV27 and TRBJ1-6; TRBD1 is a possible D gene (5 bases). CDR1 is MNHEY and CDR2 is SMNVEV in the germline V gene (reference sequence). Trimming cost V 0 bases and J 6 bases, with 9 bases left between them. This CDR3 spans 15 amino acids. Written as DNA, the CDR3 is TGTGCCAGCAGTTTATCAGGGGCTGGTAATTCACCCCTCCACTTT. This translates into CASSLSGAGNSPLHF.

The chain is built from TRBV15 and TRBJ2-1; TRBD2 might be the D (6 bases). V was trimmed by 3 bases and J by 7 bases, leaving 16 bases between them. Germline CDR1 LNHNV, CDR2 YYDKDF (reference sequence). The length of the CDR3 is 15 residues. CDR3 in amino acids: CATSRGGGSGNEQFF. CDR3 bases: TGTGCCACCAGCAGGGGCGGAGGGTCTGGGAATGAGCAGTTCTTC.

This clone came up once. The chain has TRBV14 and TRBJ2-1, with a weak D call TRBD1 (7 bases). Germline V gene data show CDR1 as SGHDN and CDR2 as FVKESK. The V gene lost 3 bases and the J gene lost 4 bases, with 19 bases spanning the gap. The CDR3 length is 17 residues. Written as DNA, the CDR3 is TGTGCCAGCAGCCACCTGCGGGGCCAGGACAGGTACAATGAGCAGTTCTTC. Its translation is CASSHLRGQDRYNEQFF.

This clone was seen only a few times. The chain combines TRBV7-6 with TRBJ2-2; maybe TRBD2 (6 bases). CDR1 and CDR2 from the germline V gene are SGHVS and FNYEAQ. The ends were cut back, 5 bases at V and 0 bases at J, with 7 bases in the middle. This CDR3 region has 14 residues. The CDR3 DNA sequence: TGTGCCAGCAGCCAGCGGGCGAACACCGGGGAGCTGTTTTTT. It translates to CASSQRANTGELFF.

This chain links TRBV12-3 or TRBV12-4 with TRBJ1-2, with D perhaps matching TRBD1 (6 bases). The CDR3 contains 13 residues. V was clipped by 5 bases and J by 7 bases, with 14 bases between them. CDR3 sequence (DNA): TGTGCCAGCAGTCCTACAGGGTATGCTGGCTACACCTTC. Protein sequence: CASSPTGYAGYTF.

The chain employs TRBV10-3 and TRBJ2-5; TRBD2 agrees at 10 bases. Germline assignment: CDR1 ENHRY and CDR2 SYGVKD. With V trimmed by 0 bases and J by 5 bases, 6 bases remained unmatched. The length of the CDR3 is 16 residues. In nucleotides, the CDR3 is TGTGCCATCAGTGAGTCGGGTAGCGGGGGGTCTGAGACCCAGTACTTC. This encodes CAISESGSGGSETQYF.

This clone turned up a few times. The chain couples TRBV19 to TRBJ1-1; D uncertain. Trimming cost V 10 bases and J 3 bases, with 24 bases left between them. The CDR3 covers 16 residues. The V gene's germline CDR1 is LNHDA and CDR2 SQIVND (reference sequence). As DNA, the CDR3 is TGTGCCACTGGCGAGACAAACATAAAAGGCTACACTGAAGCTTTCTTT. Amino acids: CATGETNIKGYTEAFF.

V gene TRBV6-2 or TRBV6-3 combines with J gene TRBJ2-3; 9 bases line up with TRBD2. The germline V gene encodes CDR1 MNHEY and CDR2 SVGEGT. The CDR3 is 15 amino acids. V lost 6 bases and J lost 0; bases outside the gene matches: 4. The CDR3 protein is CASSLAGRSTDTQYF. The CDR3 DNA follows: TGTGCCAGCAGCCTAGCGGGACGAAGCACAGATACGCAGTATTTT.

The rearrangement joins TRBV7-6 to TRBJ2-5; D might be TRBD1 (6 bases). Trimming shortened V by 2 bases and J by 0 bases, and 13 bases separated the two germline ends. CDR1 and CDR2 (germline): SGHVS, FNYEAQ. The CDR3 has 16 amino acids. For the CDR3, the DNA is TGTGCCAGCAGCTTAAGTACAGGGTCCTACCAAGAGACCCAGTACTTC. Residues: CASSLSTGSYQETQYF.

The chain couples TRBV19 to TRBJ1-1, with 10 bases aligning to TRBD1. Germline V gene lookup returns CDR1 LNHDA and CDR2 SQIVND (reference sequence). The CDR3 has 17 amino acids. V was pared by 4 bases and J by 0 bases, with 8 bases of the junction left unmatched. CDR3 bases: TGTGCCAGTAGTAGTTTTAGACAGGGGGCGATGAACACTGAAGCTTTCTTT. This gives the protein CASSSFRQGAMNTEAFF.

This rearrangement joins TRBV9 to TRBJ2-7; D might be TRBD1 (5 bases). Germline-derived CDR1 and CDR2 are SGDLS and YYNGEE. CDR3 length equals 14 residues. V was pared by 4 bases and J by 3 bases, with 14 bases between. The CDR3 region has the DNA TGTGCCAGCAGCCTTCCAGGCAGGGACTACGAGCAGTACTTC. Amino acids: CASSLPGRDYEQYF.

This chain joins TRBV18 and TRBJ1-2, with 9 bases fitting TRBD1. This CDR3 is built from 15 residues. Germline CDR1 is KGHSH and CDR2 is LQKENI. V shed 3 bases and J 5 bases; nucleotides not matched to a gene: 7. For the CDR3, the DNA is TGTGCCAGCTCACCTCGGACAGGGGCCCCATATGGCTACACCTTC. This codes for CASSPRTGAPYGYTF.

A single count supports this clone. The chain employs TRBV18 and TRBJ2-5; the D gene is possibly TRBD1 (6 bases). CDR1 and CDR2 from the germline V gene are KGHSH and LQKENI. The CDR3 runs to 13 residues. V lost 5 bases, J lost 5 bases, and 12 bases lay in between. The CDR3 protein is CASSGNRDETQYF. In nucleotides, the CDR3 is TGTGCCAGCTCAGGCAACAGGGATGAGACCCAGTACTTC.

About this clone: Within the sample, other DNA sequences also encode this same CDR3. The chain uses TRBV11-2 and TRBJ2-2; D might be TRBD1 (5 bases). V gave up 1 base and J gave up 4 bases, with 10 bases separating them. Looked up from germline, CDR1 is SGHAT and CDR2 is FQNNGV. The CDR3 has 15 amino acids. The CDR3 reads CASSLGRVGTGELFF. CDR3 bases: TGTGCCAGCAGCTTAGGCAGGGTTGGCACCGGGGAGCTGTTTTTT.

By share, this clone ranks as medium-sized (0.01 to 0.1%). The chain has TRBV29-1 and TRBJ1-4, with 10 bases that match TRBD1. The germline V gene has CDR1 SQVTM and CDR2 ANQGSEA. The CDR3 spans 14 residues. The ends lost 7 bases at V and 4 bases at J; junction bases unmatched: 6. The DNA for the CDR3 is TGCAGCGGGGGACAGGGGAGTGATAATGAAAAACTGTTTTTT. It specifies CSGGQGSDNEKLFF.